The entry below gives a single T cell receptor beta chain sequence along with its context. Splitting the CD4+ cells yielded a CD45RA+ naive subset and a CD45RA-negative memory subset. The authors distributed each subset's genomic DNA evenly over several immunoSEQ plates. Some clones are missing from TCRdb's copy, which holds only in-frame ones; the method was immunoSEQ multiplex PCR. Of over 1.5 million clones in the sample, under 99% are singletons; the top ten hold roughly 0.42%. The data originate from a study of shared clonotypes between healthy human individuals. The CDR3 is 15 amino acids. V was trimmed by 5 bases and J by 3 bases, leaving 17 bases between them. From germline, CDR1 is MDHEN and CDR2 SYDVKM.

Sequencing was performed on naive CD4+ T cells sorted from blood. The subset: CD45RA+ positively selected. The rearrangement uses TRBV28 and TRBJ2-7; unclear D gene. This TCR was recovered from a man younger than 45 in good health. CDR3 DNA sequence: TGTGCCAGCAGTGGAGATTACCGATTATTCTACGAGCAGTACTTC. It codes for CASSGDYRLFYEQYF.